These T cell receptor beta chains were read from a single sample in a study of CD8 T cells in Susac syndrome. MiXCR, applied by TCRdb to the immunoSEQ multiplex PCR reads, yields one record per CDR3 protein. The data contain approximately 190,000 distinct CDR3 sequences, 85% to 95% of them singletons. Sequencing input: CD8+ T cells from PBMCs. Every receptor here comes from a human donor with Susac syndrome. CDR3s include the opening cysteine and the closing phenylalanine or tryptophan. A D gene is named only where the DNA matches it firmly. Clone sizes are given selectively: once, few, many, or a class where the clone is expanded.

>TRBV7-7|NA|TRBJ2-1|NA
TGTGCTAGCAGCTTAGGTCTGGGCTCCTACAATGAGCAGTTCTTC
CASSLGLGSYNEQFF
>TRBV30|once|TRBJ1-1|TRBD1
TGTGCCTGGAGCATGGGACAGAACATGAACACTGAAGCTTTCTTT
CAWSMGQNMNTEAFF
>TRBV7-2|once|TRBJ1-5|NA
TGTGCCAGCAGCTTAGTGCTGAGTTTGGGTCAGCCCCAGCATTTT
CASSLVLSLGQPQHF
>TRBV28|NA|TRBJ2-3|TRBD2
TGTGCCAGCAGTCCCCGACTAGCCTGGGCAGATACGCAGTATTTT
CASSPRLAWADTQYF
>TRBV5-1|NA|TRBJ2-2|NA
TGCGCCAGCGGACAAACAGGGACGAACACCGGGGAGCTGTTTTTT
CASGQTGTNTGELFF
>TRBV4-2|NA|TRBJ2-3|TRBD2
TGTGCCAGCAGCCCACTAGCGGGGGGCCTAAGCACAGATACGCAGTATTTT
CASSPLAGGLSTDTQYF
>TRBV6-1|NA|TRBJ2-1|NA
TGTGCCAGCAGTGAAGCTTTCGGACAGCCCTCCAATGAGCAGTTCTTC
CASSEAFGQPSNEQFF
>TRBV28|NA|TRBJ2-7|NA
TGTGCCAGCAGTCCCCCGGACAGCTACTCCTACGAGCAGTACTTC
CASSPPDSYSYEQYF
>TRBV6-5|NA|TRBJ2-5|NA
TGTGCCAGCAGCCGACTAAAAGAGACCCAGTACTTC
CASSRLKETQYF
>TRBV15|NA|TRBJ2-7|NA
TGTGCCACCAGCAGAGATTTAAGGGACGGCTACTACGAGCAGTACTTC
CATSRDLRDGYYEQYF
>TRBV7-3|NA|TRBJ2-5|NA
TGTGCCAGCAGCTTAAACCCCGTGGCCGCTCCGAGCCAGTACTTC
CASSLNPVAAPSQYF
>TRBV10-2|NA|TRBJ2-1|TRBD2
TGCGCCAGCAGTGAATCCAGCGGGAGATTAAATGAGCAGTTCTTC
CASSESSGRLNEQFF
>TRBV2|NA|TRBJ2-1|NA
TGTGCCAGCAGGCGACCAGGTAGCGAGCAGTTCTTC
CASRRPGSEQFF
>TRBV28|once|TRBJ2-2|TRBD1
TGTGCCAGCAATGGACAGGACACCGGGGAGCTGTTTTTT
CASNGQDTGELFF
>TRBV14|NA|TRBJ2-1|TRBD1
TGTGCCAGCAGCCACACAGACAGGGGGTATGAGCAGTTCTTC
CASSHTDRGYEQFF
>TRBV7-8|NA|TRBJ2-1|TRBD2
TGTGCCAGCAGCTTACTAGCGGAGAATTACAATGAGCAGTTCTTC
CASSLLAENYNEQFF
>TRBV23-1|NA|TRBJ2-5|NA
TGCGCCAGCAGTCAATCCCGGACCTCCCCGAGGGAGACCCAGTACTTC
CASSQSRTSPRETQYF
>TRBV15|NA|TRBJ1-5|TRBD1
TGTGCCACCGAACCGGGACAGTCGGGGCCCCAGCATTTT
CATEPGQSGPQHF
>TRBV29-1|NA|TRBJ1-1|NA
TGCAGCGTGCCCCGGGGGCCGTTTGAAGCTTTCTTT
CSVPRGPFEAFF
>TRBV2|NA|TRBJ2-5|TRBD2
TGTGCCAGCACCTGGGCGGGGGGGATCCAAGAGACCCAGTACTTC
CASTWAGGIQETQYF
>TRBV5-6|NA|TRBJ1-5|NA
TGTGCCAGCAGCTGGGGTGGGCAAGGACAGCCCCAGCATTTT
CASSWGGQGQPQHF
>TRBV20-1|NA|TRBJ1-3|NA
TGCAGTGCTAGAGGTCTCCACCAGGGTGCCCATTTT
CSARGLHQGAHF
>TRBV28|NA|TRBJ1-1|NA
TGTGCCAGCACCTCCAGTCTAGCCACTGAAGCTTTCTTT
CASTSSLATEAFF
>TRBV27|NA|TRBJ2-7|NA
TGTGCCAGCAGTTCCTTAACCTACGAGCAGTACTTC
CASSSLTYEQYF
>TRBV27|NA|TRBJ1-5|NA
TGTGCCAGCAGTTCAGTAGGCAATCAGCCCCAGCATTTT
CASSSVGNQPQHF
>TRBV20-1|NA|TRBJ2-5|TRBD1
TGCAGTGCGAGAGGGACAGGGGATCGACAAGAGACCCAGTACTTC
CSARGTGDRQETQYF
>TRBV28|NA|TRBJ2-7|TRBD1
TGTGCCAGCAGTTTATTAGAGGACAGGGTCAACGAGCAGTACTTC
CASSLLEDRVNEQYF
>TRBV29-1|NA|TRBJ2-1|NA
TGCAGCGTTGAATACGGGTCCAACACAGGTGAGCAGTTCTTC
CSVEYGSNTGEQFF
>TRBV25-1|NA|TRBJ2-6|TRBD1
TGTGCCAGCAGCGGTGGACAGGGTCATCCCTCTGGGGCCAACGTCCTGACTTTC
CASSGGQGHPSGANVLTF
>TRBV7-2|NA|TRBJ2-7|TRBD2
TGTGCCAGCAGCTCCCATAGACTAGCGGGAGCCGACGAGCAGTACTTC
CASSSHRLAGADEQYF
>TRBV12-3/TRBV12-4|NA|TRBJ2-7|TRBD2
TGTGCCAGCAGTCCCTATCAGCGGGAGGTAGCCTACGAGCAGTACTTC
CASSPYQREVAYEQYF
>TRBV30|few|TRBJ1-5|NA
TGTGCCTGGAGTGAAGTTAATGATCTGGGCCCCACTAATCAGCCCCAGCATTTT
CAWSEVNDLGPTNQPQHF
>TRBV9|NA|TRBJ2-7|NA
TGTGCCAGCAGCGTTTCCGGGGTCCGGAACGAGCAGTACTTC
CASSVSGVRNEQYF